This T cell receptor (beta chain) is from a study of T cell responses to AZD1222 COVID-19 vaccine. Clones were sequenced by immunoSEQ multiplex PCR, and TCRdb holds only the in-frame ones, with some missing. The sample has around 200,000 clones; 70% to 90% are singletons. CDR3 length: 11 amino acids. Trimming took off 6 bases at V and 3 bases at J, with 3 bases between the two ends. The V gene's germline CDR1 is MDHEN and CDR2 SYDVKM. The genes are TRBV28 and TRBJ1-5; D unresolved. This sample comprised peripheral blood, obtained on day 0 of AZD1222 vaccination. This clonotype was sampled from an adult in good health. In nucleotides, the CDR3 is TGTGCCAGCAGCCACAATCAGCCCCAGCATTTT. The encoded protein is CASSHNQPQHF.